The 9 T cell receptor beta chains listed next were all sequenced from one sample in a study of blood T cell repertoires in COVID-19. Using immunoSEQ multiplex PCR, the repertoire was profiled, and TCRdb retains in-frame clones only, with some absent. The sample lists some 170,000 clones, around 77% occurring once. Sequencing was carried out using peripheral blood. The receptors stem from a man in his 70s with acute or convalescent COVID-19.

The J gene is TRBJ1-1, the V gene TRBV12-5; 9 bases line up with TRBD1. V shed 5 bases and J 5 bases; nucleotides not matched to a gene: 9. The CDR3 is 15 amino acids. Germline CDR1 LGHNT, CDR2 FRNRAP. The CDR3 nucleotides are TGTGCTAGTGGTCCGGGACAGGGTTGGAGGACTGAAGCTTTCTTT. It encodes CASGPGQGWRTEAFF.

This clone was found once. This chain links TRBV9 with TRBJ1-5; D uncertain. The CDR3 runs to 17 residues. From germline, CDR1 is SGDLS and CDR2 YYNGEE. Trimming took 0 bases from V and 0 from J, leaving 13 bases between them. CDR3 protein: CASSVVVMTYSNQPQHF. For the CDR3, the DNA is TGTGCCAGCAGCGTAGTGGTAATGACTTATAGCAATCAGCCCCAGCATTTT.

The genes are TRBV29-1 and TRBJ1-1; weak D call: TRBD1 (5 bases). V shed 3 bases and J shed 0 bases, with 11 bases lying between them. Germline V gives CDR1 SQVTM, CDR2 ANQGSEA. This CDR3 is built from 14 residues. The CDR3 region is CSVDIDSLNTEAFF. CDR3 nucleotides: TGCAGCGTTGACATCGACAGCCTGAACACTGAAGCTTTCTTT.

This chain links TRBV4-3 with TRBJ2-1; a weak D match, TRBD1 (5 bases). Germline V gives CDR1 LGHNA, CDR2 YSLEER. The CDR3 totals 17 residues. Deletions cut 1 base from V and 0 bases from J, with 13 bases between. CDR3 residues: CASSQVEGESSYNEQFF. The CDR3 nucleotides read TGCGCCAGCAGCCAAGTTGAAGGGGAAAGCTCCTACAATGAGCAGTTCTTC.

The chain uses TRBV28 and TRBJ1-5, with TRBD1 matching over 9 bases. V was pared by 6 bases and J by 3 bases, with 15 bases of the junction left unmatched. Germline-derived CDR1 and CDR2 are MDHEN and SYDVKM. The CDR3 covers 18 residues. This CDR3 is CASRWGQGLSDSNQPQHF. CDR3 nucleotides: TGTGCCAGCAGGTGGGGACAGGGCCTATCCGACTCCAATCAGCCCCAGCATTTT. Full variable domain (remainder filled in from reference TRBV28 and TRBJ1-5): DVKVTQSSRYLVKRTGEKVFLECVQDMDHENMFWYRQDPGLGLRLIYFSYDVKMKEKGDIPEGYSVSREKKERFSLILESASTNQTSMYLCASRWGQGLSDSNQPQHFGDGTRLSIL.

The chain recombines TRBV11-2 with TRBJ2-7; D not resolved. The V gene lost 3 bases and the J gene lost 3 bases, with 9 bases spanning the gap. The CDR3 has 13 amino acids. Per germline, CDR1 SGHAT and CDR2 FQNNGV. For the CDR3, the DNA is TGTGCCAGCAGCTTCAGCGACCTCTACGAGCAGTACTTC. This gives the protein CASSFSDLYEQYF. The full variable domain, completed using reference TRBV11-2 and TRBJ2-7, is EAGVAQSPRYKIIEKRQSVAFWCNPISGHATLYWYQQILGQGPKLLIQFQNNGVVDDSQLPKDRFSAERLKGVDSTLKIQPAKLEDSAVYLCASSFSDLYEQYFGPGTRLTVT.

This clone was detected only a few times. This chain links TRBV27 with TRBJ2-1; the D gene is possibly TRBD1 (5 bases). Germline lookup yields CDR1 MNHEY and CDR2 SMNVEV (reference sequence). The length of the CDR3 is 18 residues. V was shortened by 5 bases and J by 4 bases, with 24 bases between the two germline ends. The CDR3 sequence is CASSPIHSDRGAYNEQFF. The CDR3 region has the DNA TGTGCCAGCAGTCCAATTCATTCCGATAGGGGCGCATACAATGAGCAGTTCTTC.

J is TRBJ2-5 and V is TRBV3-1 (or the pseudogene TRBV3-2), with TRBD2 identical over 14 bases. Losses at the gene ends were 0 bases for V and 3 bases for J; bases not matched to a gene: 6. Germline CDR1 LGHDT, CDR2 YNNKEL (reference sequence). This CDR3 region has 18 residues. The CDR3 loop reads CASSQDTGGLAGEETQYF. The CDR3 coding sequence is TGTGCCAGCAGCCAAGATACGGGGGGACTAGCGGGAGAAGAGACCCAGTACTTC.

This chain uses TRBV4-2 with TRBJ2-3; D is perhaps TRBD1 (6 bases). The germline CDR1 and CDR2 sequences are LGHNA and YNFKEQ. V lost 1 base and J lost 2, with 13 bases in between. The CDR3 has 16 residues. The CDR3 DNA is TGTGCCAGCAGCCAAGGGGCAGGGGCGACCACAGATACGCAGTATTTT. Protein product: CASSQGAGATTDTQYF.